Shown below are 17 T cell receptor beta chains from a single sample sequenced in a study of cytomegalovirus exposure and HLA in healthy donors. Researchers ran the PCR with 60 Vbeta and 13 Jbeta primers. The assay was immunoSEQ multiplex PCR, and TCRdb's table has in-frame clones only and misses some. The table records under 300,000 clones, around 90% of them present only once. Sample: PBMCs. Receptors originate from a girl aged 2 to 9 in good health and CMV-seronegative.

CDR3 nucleotide sequence: TGTGCCAGCAGCTTAGCGGGACTCCAGCCCCATGAGCAGTTCTTC. Translating it yields CASSLAGLQPHEQFF. The genes are TRBV7-8 and TRBJ2-1; the D gene is possibly TRBD2 (6 bases). V lost 0 bases and J lost 8, with 14 bases in between. This CDR3 spans 15 amino acids. The germline V gene encodes CDR1 SGHVS and CDR2 FQNEAQ.

CDR3 protein: CASSGAVSKLFF. As DNA, the CDR3 is TGTGCCAGCAGTGGGGCAGTCTCTAAACTGTTTTTT. The chain links TRBV25-1 to TRBJ1-4; D is ambiguous. The V end lost 4 bases, the J end lost 11 bases, and 11 bases lay between the germline ends. This CDR3 comprises 12 residues. CDR1 is MGHDK and CDR2 is SYGVNS in the germline V gene.

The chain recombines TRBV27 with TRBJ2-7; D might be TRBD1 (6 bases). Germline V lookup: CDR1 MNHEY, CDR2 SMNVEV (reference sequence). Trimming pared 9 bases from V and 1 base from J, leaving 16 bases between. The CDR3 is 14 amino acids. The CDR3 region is CASSSGAPSYEQYF. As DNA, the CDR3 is TGTGCCAGTTCCTCAGGGGCCCCATCCTACGAGCAGTACTTC.

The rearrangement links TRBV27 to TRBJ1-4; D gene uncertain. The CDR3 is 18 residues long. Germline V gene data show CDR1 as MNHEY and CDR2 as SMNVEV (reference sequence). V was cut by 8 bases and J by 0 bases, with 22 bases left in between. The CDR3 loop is CASRRVGHMDATNEKLFF. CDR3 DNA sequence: TGTGCCAGCCGGCGGGTCGGGCACATGGATGCAACTAATGAAAAACTGTTTTTT.

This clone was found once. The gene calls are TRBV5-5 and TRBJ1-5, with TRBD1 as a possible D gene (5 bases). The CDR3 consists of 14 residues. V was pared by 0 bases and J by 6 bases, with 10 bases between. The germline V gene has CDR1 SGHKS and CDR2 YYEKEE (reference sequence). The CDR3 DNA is TGTGCCAGCAGCTTGGCTGGGGCCAGTCAGCCCCAGCATTTT. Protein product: CASSLAGASQPQHF.

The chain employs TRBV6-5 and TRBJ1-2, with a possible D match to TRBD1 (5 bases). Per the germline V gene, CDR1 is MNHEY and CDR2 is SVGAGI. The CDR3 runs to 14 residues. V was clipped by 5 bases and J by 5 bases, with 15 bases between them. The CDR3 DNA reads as TGTGCCAGCAGTCTTCAGGAGGGGAATTATGGCTACACCTTC. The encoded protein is CASSLQEGNYGYTF.

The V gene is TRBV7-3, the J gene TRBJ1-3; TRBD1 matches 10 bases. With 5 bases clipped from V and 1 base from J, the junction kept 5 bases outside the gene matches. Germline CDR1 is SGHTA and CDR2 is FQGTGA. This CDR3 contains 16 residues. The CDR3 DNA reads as TGTGCCAGCAGCAGATCGGGACAGGGGTCTGGAAACACCATATATTTT. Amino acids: CASSRSGQGSGNTIYF.

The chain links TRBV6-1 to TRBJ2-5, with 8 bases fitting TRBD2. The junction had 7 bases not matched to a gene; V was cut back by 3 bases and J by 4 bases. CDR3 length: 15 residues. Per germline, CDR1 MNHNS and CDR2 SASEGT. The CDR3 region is CASSDWSGGRETQYF. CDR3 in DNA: TGTGCCAGCAGTGACTGGAGCGGGGGAAGAGAGACCCAGTACTTC.

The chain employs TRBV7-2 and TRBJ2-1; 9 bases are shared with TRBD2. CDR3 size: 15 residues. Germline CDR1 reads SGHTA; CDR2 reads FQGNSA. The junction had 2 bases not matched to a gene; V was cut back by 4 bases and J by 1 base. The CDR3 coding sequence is TGTGCCAGCAGCTCTAGCGGGATATCCTACAATGAGCAGTTCTTC. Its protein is CASSSSGISYNEQFF.

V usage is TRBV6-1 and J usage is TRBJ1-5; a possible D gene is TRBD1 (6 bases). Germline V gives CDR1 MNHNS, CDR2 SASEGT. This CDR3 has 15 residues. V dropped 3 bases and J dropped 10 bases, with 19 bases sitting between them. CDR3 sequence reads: CASSDLGASNPPQHF. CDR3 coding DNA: TGTGCCAGCAGTGATTTGGGGGCGTCAAACCCCCCCCAGCATTTT.

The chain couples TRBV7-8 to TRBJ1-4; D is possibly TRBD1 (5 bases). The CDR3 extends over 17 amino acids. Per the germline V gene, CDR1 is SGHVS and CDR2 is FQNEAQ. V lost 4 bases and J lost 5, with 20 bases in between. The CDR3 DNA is TGTGCCAGCAGCTACCATACGGGGGGACGAGAGAATGAAAAACTGTTTTTT. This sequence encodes CASSYHTGGRENEKLFF.

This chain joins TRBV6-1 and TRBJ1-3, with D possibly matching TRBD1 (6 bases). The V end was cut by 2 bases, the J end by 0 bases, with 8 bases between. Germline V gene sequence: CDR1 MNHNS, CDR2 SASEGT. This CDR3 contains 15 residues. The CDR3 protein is CASSEPQGSGNTIYF. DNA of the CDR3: TGTGCCAGCAGTGAACCACAGGGCTCTGGAAACACCATATATTTT.

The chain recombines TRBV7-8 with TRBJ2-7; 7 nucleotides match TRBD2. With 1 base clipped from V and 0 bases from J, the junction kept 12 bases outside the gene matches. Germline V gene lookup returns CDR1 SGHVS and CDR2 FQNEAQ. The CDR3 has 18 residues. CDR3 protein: CASSLESSGFRFSYEQYF. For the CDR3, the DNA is TGTGCCAGCAGCTTAGAGTCTAGCGGATTCCGTTTCTCCTACGAGCAGTACTTC.

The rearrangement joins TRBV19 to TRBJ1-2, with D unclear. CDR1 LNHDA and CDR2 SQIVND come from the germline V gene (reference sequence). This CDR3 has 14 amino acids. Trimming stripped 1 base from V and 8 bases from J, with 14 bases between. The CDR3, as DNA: TGTGCCAGTAGTATAGCGAGCCACTGGCGGGGCTACACCTTC. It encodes CASSIASHWRGYTF.

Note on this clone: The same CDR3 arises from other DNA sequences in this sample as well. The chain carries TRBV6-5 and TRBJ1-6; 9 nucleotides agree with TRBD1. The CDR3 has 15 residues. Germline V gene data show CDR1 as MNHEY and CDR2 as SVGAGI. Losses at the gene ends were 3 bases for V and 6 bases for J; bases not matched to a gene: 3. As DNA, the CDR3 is TGTGCCAGCAGTTATTCGGGACAGGGTAATTCACCCCTCCACTTT. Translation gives CASSYSGQGNSPLHF.

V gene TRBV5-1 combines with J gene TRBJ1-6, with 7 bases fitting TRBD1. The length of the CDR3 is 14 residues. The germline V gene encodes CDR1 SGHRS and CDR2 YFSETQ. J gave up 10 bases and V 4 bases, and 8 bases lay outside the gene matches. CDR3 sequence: CASSTTGRGSPLHF. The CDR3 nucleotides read TGCGCCAGCAGCACGACAGGGAGAGGGTCACCCCTCCACTTT. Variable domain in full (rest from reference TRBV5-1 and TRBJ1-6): KAGVTQTPRYLIKTRGQQVTLSCSPISGHRSVSWYQQTPGQGLQFLFEYFSETQRNKGNFPGRFSGRQFSNSRSEMNVSTLELGDSALYLCASSTTGRGSPLHFGNGTRLTVT.

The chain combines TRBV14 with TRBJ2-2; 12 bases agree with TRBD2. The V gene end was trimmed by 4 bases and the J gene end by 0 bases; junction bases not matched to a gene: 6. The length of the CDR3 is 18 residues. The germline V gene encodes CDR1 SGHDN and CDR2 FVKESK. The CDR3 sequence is CASSPGLAGFANTGELFF. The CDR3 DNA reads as TGTGCCAGCAGCCCCGGACTAGCGGGGTTCGCGAACACCGGGGAGCTGTTTTTT.